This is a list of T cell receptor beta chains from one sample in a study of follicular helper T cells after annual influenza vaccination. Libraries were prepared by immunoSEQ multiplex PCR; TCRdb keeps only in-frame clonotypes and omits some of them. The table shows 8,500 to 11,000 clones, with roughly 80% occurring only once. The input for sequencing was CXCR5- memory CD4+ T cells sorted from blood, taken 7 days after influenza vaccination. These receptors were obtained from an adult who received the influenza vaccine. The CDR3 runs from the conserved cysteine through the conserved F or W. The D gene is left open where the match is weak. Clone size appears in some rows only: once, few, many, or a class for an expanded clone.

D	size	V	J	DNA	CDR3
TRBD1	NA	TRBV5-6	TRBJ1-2	TGTGCCAGCAGCTTTCTGGGGACAGGGGGAAACGGCTACACCTTC	CASSFLGTGGNGYTF
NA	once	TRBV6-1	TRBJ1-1	TGTGCCAGCAGTGAAGCGTCCCGTCCGGGAATCACTGAAGCTTTCTTT	CASSEASRPGITEAFF
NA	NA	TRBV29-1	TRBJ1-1	TGCAGCGTTGCCCAAGGTGGGGCGGACACTGAAGCTTTCTTT	CSVAQGGADTEAFF
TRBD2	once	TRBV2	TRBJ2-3	TGTGCCAGCCGAGTAGCGGGGGCGATCACAGATACGCAGTATTTT	CASRVAGAITDTQYF
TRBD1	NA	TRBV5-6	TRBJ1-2	TGTGCCAGCAGGCGGACAGGGGGCGGCGAACGGTCGCGGGGCTACACCTTC	CASRRTGGGERSRGYTF
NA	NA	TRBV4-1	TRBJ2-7	TGCGCCAGCAGCCAAGTTTTAAAGGACGGCTTCTACGAGCAGTACTTC	CASSQVLKDGFYEQYF
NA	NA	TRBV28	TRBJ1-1	TGTGCCAGCAGTTCCCTGGGCCTCGTGAAGCACTCTGAAGCTTTCTTT	CASSSLGLVKHSEAFF
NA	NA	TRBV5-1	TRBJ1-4	TGCGCCAGCAGCGGCGGACACGAGGGGGAAAAACTGTTTTTT	CASSGGHEGEKLFF
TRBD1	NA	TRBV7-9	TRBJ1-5	TGTGCCAGCAGCCGACAGGGGCATAGCAATCAGCCCCAGCATTTT	CASSRQGHSNQPQHF
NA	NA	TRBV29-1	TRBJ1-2	TGCAGCGTTGTAGTCGGGAACTATGGCTACACCTTC	CSVVVGNYGYTF
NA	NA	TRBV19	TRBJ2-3	TGTGCCAGTAGTACCAGCTCAGGGTTGGATACGCAGTATTTT	CASSTSSGLDTQYF
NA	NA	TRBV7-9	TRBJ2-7	TGTGCCAGCAGCTCCCCCCAGGCCGGGAGCTCCTACGAGCAGTACTTC	CASSSPQAGSSYEQYF
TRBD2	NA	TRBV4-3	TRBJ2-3	TGCGCCAGCAGCCAAGATCGCGGCGTAGCGGGGGGGCGGGATACGCAGTATTTT	CASSQDRGVAGGRDTQYF
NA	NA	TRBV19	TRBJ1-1	TGTGCCAGTACAGTCCGAGCGAACACTGAAGCTTTCTTT	CASTVRANTEAFF
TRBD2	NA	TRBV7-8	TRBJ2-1	TGTGCCAGCAGCACAGGACTAGCGGGGGCCGTCTCCTACAATGAGCAGTTCTTC	CASSTGLAGAVSYNEQFF
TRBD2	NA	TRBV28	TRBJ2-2	TGTGCCAGCAGTCGGACTAGCGGGGGGATTAAGAAGAGGGAGCTGTTTTTT	CASSRTSGGIKKRELFF
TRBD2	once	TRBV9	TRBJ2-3	TGTGCCAGCAGCGTCTCTAGCGGGGGGTTGCCATATGATACGCAGTATTTT	CASSVSSGGLPYDTQYF
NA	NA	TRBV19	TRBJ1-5	TGTGCCAGTAGTATATTCCGAGGGGCCGGCAATCAGCCCCAGCATTTT	CASSIFRGAGNQPQHF
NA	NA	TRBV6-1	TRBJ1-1	TGTGCCAGCAGTGATGGAGGGTCCTACACTGAAGCTTTCTTT	CASSDGGSYTEAFF
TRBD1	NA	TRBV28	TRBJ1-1	TGTGCCAGCGGACAGGGGGTGAACACTGAAGCTTTCTTT	CASGQGVNTEAFF
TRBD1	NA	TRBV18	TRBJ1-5	TGTGCCAGCTCACGAGCCGGGACAGGGGTCAATCAGCCCCAGCATTTT	CASSRAGTGVNQPQHF
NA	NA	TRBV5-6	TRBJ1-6	TGTGCCAGCTCCTTGGGGGCTCATAATTCACCCCTCCACTTT	CASSLGAHNSPLHF
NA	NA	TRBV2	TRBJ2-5	TGTGCCAGCAGTCCAGGGGGGGGAGAGACCCAGTACTTC	CASSPGGGETQYF
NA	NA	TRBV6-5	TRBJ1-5	TGTGCCAGCAGCCGGTACGGTCAGCCCCAGCATTTT	CASSRYGQPQHF
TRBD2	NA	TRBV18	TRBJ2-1	TGTGCCAGCTCACCAACCGGACTAGCGGGGGCGGGGGAGCAGTTCTTC	CASSPTGLAGAGEQFF
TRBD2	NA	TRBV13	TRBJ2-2	TGTGCCAGCAGCTTGAGGACTAGCGGGGTTCCCGGGGAGCTGTTTTTT	CASSLRTSGVPGELFF
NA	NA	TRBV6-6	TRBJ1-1	TGTGCCAGCAACCTACACGGGATGAACACTGAAGCTTTCTTT	CASNLHGMNTEAFF
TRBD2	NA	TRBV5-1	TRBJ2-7	TGCGCCAGCAGCTTGGCCGCGAGCGGGGCCACCTACGAGCAGTACTTC	CASSLAASGATYEQYF
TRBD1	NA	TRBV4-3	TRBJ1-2	TGCGCCAGCAGCCAACTACCCCCCGGGACAGGGGAGTGGCGTGGCTACACCTTC	CASSQLPPGTGEWRGYTF
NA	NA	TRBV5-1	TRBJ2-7	TGCGCCAGCAGTGGGGTGCAGGGCCTCTACGAGCAGTACTTC	CASSGVQGLYEQYF
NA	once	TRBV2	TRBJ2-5	TGTGCCAGCAGACGGACAGTTGCAGAGACCCAGTACTTC	CASRRTVAETQYF
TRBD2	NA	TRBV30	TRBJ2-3	TGTGCCTGGAGGACTAGCGGAGATACGCAGTATTTT	CAWRTSGDTQYF
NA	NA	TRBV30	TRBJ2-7	TGTGCCTGGGGGGGACAAGGGGGTCCCTACGAGCAGTACTTC	CAWGGQGGPYEQYF
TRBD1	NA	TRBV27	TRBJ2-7	TGTGCCAGCAGATTAGTCGGGACAGGACGCTACGAGCAGTACTTC	CASRLVGTGRYEQYF
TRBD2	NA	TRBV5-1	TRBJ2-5	TGCGCCAGCAGCTTGGTTAGCGGGGGGGCCGCGGAGACCCAGTACTTC	CASSLVSGGAAETQYF
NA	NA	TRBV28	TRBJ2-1	TGTGCCAGCAGTTTGGCTCAACCTAACAATGAGCAGTTCTTC	CASSLAQPNNEQFF
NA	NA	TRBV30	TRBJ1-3	TGTGCCTGGAGTCAATCTGTCGTTAGTGTTGGAAACACCATATATTTT	CAWSQSVVSVGNTIYF
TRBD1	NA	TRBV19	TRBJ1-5	TGTGCCAGTAGTATACAGGGGGCGCCCGGCAATCAGCCCCAGCATTTT	CASSIQGAPGNQPQHF
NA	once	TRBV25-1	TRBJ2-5	TGTGCCAGCAGTAACCAAGAGACCCAGTACTTC	CASSNQETQYF
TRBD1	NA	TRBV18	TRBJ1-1	TGTGCCAGCTCCCTAAAGACAGGGGTACTGAACACTGAAGCTTTCTTT	CASSLKTGVLNTEAFF
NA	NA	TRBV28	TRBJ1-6	TGTGCCACCGGGACGCTTTATAATTCACCCCTCCACTTT	CATGTLYNSPLHF
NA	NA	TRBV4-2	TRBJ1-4	TGTGCCAGCAGACGAGGACCTGGAGGTAATGAAAAACTGTTTTTT	CASRRGPGGNEKLFF
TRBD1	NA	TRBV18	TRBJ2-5	TGTGCCAGCTCACGACAACAGGGGTCCCAAGAGACCCAGTACTTC	CASSRQQGSQETQYF
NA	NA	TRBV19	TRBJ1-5	TGTGCCAGTAGCACAACCAGGGGCCAGCCTTATGAGCCCCAGCATTTT	CASSTTRGQPYEPQHF
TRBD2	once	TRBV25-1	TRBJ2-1	TGTGCCAGCAGTGAATTTCGGGGGGGATACAATGAGCAGTTCTTC	CASSEFRGGYNEQFF
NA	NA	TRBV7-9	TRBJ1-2	TGTGCCAGCAGCCTTAAGGCAGGCAGTAACTATGGCTACACCTTC	CASSLKAGSNYGYTF